This T cell receptor beta chain was captured by sequencing in a study of T cell clones after liver transplantation. As for the study in general: TCRbeta sequencing after a pre-transplant mixed lymphocyte reaction identified graft-donor-reactive clones, later tracked in post-transplant blood. At least one year of complete immunosuppression withdrawal without enzymes over twice normal defined tolerance.

TCRdb's copy holds only in-frame clones and misses some; the assay was immunoSEQ multiplex PCR. The table shows about 20,000 clones, with about 77% occurring only once. The CDR3 totals 12 residues. Trimming removed 5 bases from V and 5 bases from J, with 7 bases in between. Looked up from germline, CDR1 is SEHNR and CDR2 is FQNEAQ (reference sequence). The receptor was derived from a human patient who received a liver transplant. The graft donor may have given rise to some T cells. The sample in question was CD8+ T cells from blood, obtained approximately 54 months after liver transplant. The chain carries TRBV7-9 and TRBJ1-5; the D is unclear. Here the CDR3 DNA reads TGTGCCAGCAGCAGGGAACATCAGCCCCAGCATTTT. Protein: CASSREHQPQHF.